This note documents a single T cell receptor beta chain sequence. What it recognizes is unknown. This entry is derived from a study of cytomegalovirus exposure and HLA in healthy donors. Clones were read by immunoSEQ multiplex PCR, and TCRdb kept only the in-frame ones, dropping some. Among about 130,000 clones, nearly 90% were seen once, and the ten largest hold about 3.7%. General study findings and limits: Testing in vitro showed a few CMV-associated chains specific for CMV antigens. In the approximately 120 validation repertoires, a later analysis found that first-cohort TCR clusters tended to co-occur. Reportedly, diagnosis of cytomegalovirus status by the classifier showed high specificity and sensitivity.

V was clipped by 3 bases and J by 5 bases, with 21 bases between them. This CDR3 contains 16 residues. Germline-derived CDR1 and CDR2 are SGHRS and YFSETQ. The TCR was taken from a man aged 25-40 years in good health and CMV-seronegative. The J gene is TRBJ2-7, the V gene TRBV5-1; tentative D call: TRBD1 (6 bases). Input material: PBMCs. The chain's CDR3 is CASSSGVGQGTDEQYF. CDR3 DNA sequence: TGCGCCAGCAGCTCTGGCGTTGGGCAGGGGACCGACGAGCAGTACTTC. Looking up the rest from reference TRBV5-1 and TRBJ2-7 gives the full variable domain: KAGVTQTPRYLIKTRGQQVTLSCSPISGHRSVSWYQQTPGQGLQFLFEYFSETQRNKGNFPGRFSGRQFSNSRSEMNVSTLELGDSALYLCASSSGVGQGTDEQYFGPGTRLTVT.